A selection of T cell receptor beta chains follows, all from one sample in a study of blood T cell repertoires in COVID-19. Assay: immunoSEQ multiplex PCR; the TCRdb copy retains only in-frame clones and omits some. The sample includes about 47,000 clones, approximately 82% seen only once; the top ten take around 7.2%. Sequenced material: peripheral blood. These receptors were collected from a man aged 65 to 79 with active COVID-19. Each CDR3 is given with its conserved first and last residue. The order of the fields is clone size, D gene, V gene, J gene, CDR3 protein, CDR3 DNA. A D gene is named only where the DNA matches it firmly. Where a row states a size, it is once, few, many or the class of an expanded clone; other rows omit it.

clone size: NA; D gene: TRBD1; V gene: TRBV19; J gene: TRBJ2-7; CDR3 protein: CASSIGDRGSYEQYF; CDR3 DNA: TGTGCCAGTAGTATTGGGGACAGGGGGTCCTACGAGCAGTACTTC
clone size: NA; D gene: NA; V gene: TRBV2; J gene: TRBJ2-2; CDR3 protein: CASTRTKNTGELFF; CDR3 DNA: TGTGCCAGCACCAGGACTAAGAACACCGGGGAGCTGTTTTTT
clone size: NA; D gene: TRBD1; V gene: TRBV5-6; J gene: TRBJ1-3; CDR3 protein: CASSLQDRANTIYF; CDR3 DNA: TGTGCCAGCAGCTTGCAGGACAGGGCCAACACCATATATTTT
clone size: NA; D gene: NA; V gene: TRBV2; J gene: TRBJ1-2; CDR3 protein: CASSVGPGYGGYTF; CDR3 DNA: TGTGCCAGCAGTGTTGGGCCAGGGTATGGTGGCTACACCTTC
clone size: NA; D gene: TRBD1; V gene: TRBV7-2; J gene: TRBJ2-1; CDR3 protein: CASSNRDSYNEQFF; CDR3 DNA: TGTGCCAGCAGCAACCGGGACAGCTACAATGAGCAGTTCTTC
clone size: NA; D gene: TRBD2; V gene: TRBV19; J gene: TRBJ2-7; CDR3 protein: CASSLRLAGAYEQYF; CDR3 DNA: TGTGCCAGTAGTCTCCGACTAGCGGGGGCCTACGAGCAGTACTTC
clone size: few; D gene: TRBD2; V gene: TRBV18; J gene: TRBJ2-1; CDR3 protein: CASSPLAGWRGEQFF; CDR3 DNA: TGTGCCAGCTCACCCTTAGCGGGATGGAGGGGTGAGCAGTTCTTC
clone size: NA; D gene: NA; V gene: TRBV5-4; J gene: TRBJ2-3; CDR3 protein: CASSLGHFTDTQYF; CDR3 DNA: TGTGCCAGCAGCCTCGGACATTTTACAGATACGCAGTATTTT
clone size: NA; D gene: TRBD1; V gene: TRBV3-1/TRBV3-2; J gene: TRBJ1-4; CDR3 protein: CASSPPGQWNEKLFF; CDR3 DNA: TGTGCCAGCAGCCCCCCGGGACAGTGGAATGAAAAACTGTTTTTT
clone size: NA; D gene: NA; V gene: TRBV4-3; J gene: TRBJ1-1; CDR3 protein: CASRRDGEAFF; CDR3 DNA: TGCGCCAGCCGCAGGGATGGTGAAGCTTTCTTT
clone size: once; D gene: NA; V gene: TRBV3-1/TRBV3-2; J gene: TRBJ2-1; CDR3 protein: CASSRLGGQKVRAQFF; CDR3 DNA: TGTGCCAGCAGCCGGTTAGGGGGTCAGAAGGTACGTGCGCAGTTCTTC
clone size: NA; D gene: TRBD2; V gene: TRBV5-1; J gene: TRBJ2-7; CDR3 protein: CASSGAGRDEQYF; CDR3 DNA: TGCGCCAGCAGCGGGGCGGGGAGGGACGAGCAGTACTTC
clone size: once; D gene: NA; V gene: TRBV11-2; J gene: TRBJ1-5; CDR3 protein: CASSHRGNQPQHF; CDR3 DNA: TGTGCCAGCAGCCATCGGGGCAATCAGCCCCAGCATTTT
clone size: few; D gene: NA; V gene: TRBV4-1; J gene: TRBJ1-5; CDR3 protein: CASSQVSGASNQPQHF; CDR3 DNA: TGCGCCAGCAGCCAAGTCTCGGGAGCAAGCAATCAGCCCCAGCATTTT
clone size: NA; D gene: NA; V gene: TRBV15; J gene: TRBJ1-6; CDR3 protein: CATSRDQGNSPLHF; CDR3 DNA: TGTGCCACCAGCAGAGATCAGGGGAATTCACCCCTCCACTTT
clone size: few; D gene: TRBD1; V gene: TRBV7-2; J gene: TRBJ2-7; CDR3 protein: CASSSPGTDYEQYF; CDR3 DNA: TGTGCCAGCAGCTCCCCCGGGACAGACTACGAGCAGTACTTC
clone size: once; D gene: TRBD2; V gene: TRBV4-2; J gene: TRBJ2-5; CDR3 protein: CASSPGGGLQETQYF; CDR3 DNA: TGTGCCAGCAGCCCGGGGGGGGGACTACAAGAGACCCAGTACTTC
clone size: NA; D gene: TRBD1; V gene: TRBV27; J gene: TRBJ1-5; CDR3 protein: CASSDLQGFSNQPQHF; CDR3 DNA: TGTGCCAGCAGTGACCTACAGGGGTTTAGCAATCAGCCCCAGCATTTT
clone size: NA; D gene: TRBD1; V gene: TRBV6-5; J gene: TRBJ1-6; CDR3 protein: CATGQGAFRSPLHF; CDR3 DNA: TGTGCCACGGGACAGGGGGCGTTCCGGTCACCCCTCCACTTT
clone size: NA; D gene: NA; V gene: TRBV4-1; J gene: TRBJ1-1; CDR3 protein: CASSRGGGSNTEAFF; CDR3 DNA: TGCGCCAGCAGCCGGGGCGGGGGGTCGAACACTGAAGCTTTCTTT
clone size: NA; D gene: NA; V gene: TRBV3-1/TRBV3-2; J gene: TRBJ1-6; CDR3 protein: CASSQGSVFNSPLHF; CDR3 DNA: TGTGCCAGCAGCCAGGGCTCAGTCTTTAATTCACCCCTCCACTTT
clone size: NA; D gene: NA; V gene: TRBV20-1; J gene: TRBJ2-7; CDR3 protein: CSASVGSSYEQYF; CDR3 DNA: TGCAGTGCTAGTGTTGGGAGCTCCTACGAGCAGTACTTC
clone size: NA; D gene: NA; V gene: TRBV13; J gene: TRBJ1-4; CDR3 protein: CASSAYRDKNEKLFF; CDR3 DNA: TGTGCCAGCAGCGCTTACAGGGATAAGAATGAAAAACTGTTTTTT
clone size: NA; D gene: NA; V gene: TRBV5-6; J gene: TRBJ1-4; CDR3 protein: CASSWAGDEKLFF; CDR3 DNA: TGTGCCAGCAGCTGGGCAGGGGATGAAAAACTGTTTTTT
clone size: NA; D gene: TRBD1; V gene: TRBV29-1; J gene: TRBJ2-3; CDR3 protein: CSVDRDRDTQYF; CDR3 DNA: TGCAGCGTTGATCGGGACAGAGATACGCAGTATTTT
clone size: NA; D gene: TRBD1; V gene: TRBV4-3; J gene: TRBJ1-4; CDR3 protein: CASSQGTGGGEKLFF; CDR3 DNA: TGCGCCAGCAGCCAAGGGACAGGGGGCGGTGAAAAACTGTTTTTT
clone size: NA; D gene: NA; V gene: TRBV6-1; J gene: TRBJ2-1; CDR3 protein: CASSGGLADRYNEQFF; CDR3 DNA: TGTGCCAGCAGTGGAGGCCTAGCGGACAGATACAATGAGCAGTTCTTC
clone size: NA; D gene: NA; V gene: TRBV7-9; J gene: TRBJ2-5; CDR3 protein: CASSSRLAYQETQYF; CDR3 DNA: TGTGCCAGCAGCTCCCGGCTAGCTTACCAAGAGACCCAGTACTTC
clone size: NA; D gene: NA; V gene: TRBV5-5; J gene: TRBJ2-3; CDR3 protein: CASSFRTAADTQYF; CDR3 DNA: TGTGCCAGCAGCTTCAGGACAGCGGCAGATACGCAGTATTTT
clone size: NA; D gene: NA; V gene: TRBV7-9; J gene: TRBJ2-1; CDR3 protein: CASSPGSPSREQFF; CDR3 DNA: TGTGCCAGCAGCCCCGGGAGCCCGAGTAGGGAGCAGTTCTTC
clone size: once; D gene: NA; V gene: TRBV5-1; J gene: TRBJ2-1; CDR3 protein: CASTDSGPNEQFF; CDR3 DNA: TGCGCCAGCACGGACAGCGGCCCTAATGAGCAGTTCTTC
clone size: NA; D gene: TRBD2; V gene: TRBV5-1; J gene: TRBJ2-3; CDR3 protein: CASSLGLAGGIDTQYF; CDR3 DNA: TGCGCCAGCAGCTTAGGGCTAGCGGGGGGTATAGATACGCAGTATTTT
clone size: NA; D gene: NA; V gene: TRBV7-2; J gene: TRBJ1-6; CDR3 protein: CASGHDYNSPLHF; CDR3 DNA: TGTGCCAGCGGACATGACTATAATTCACCCCTCCACTTT
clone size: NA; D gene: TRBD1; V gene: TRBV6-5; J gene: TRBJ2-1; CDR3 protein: CASIDRGNYNEQFF; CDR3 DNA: TGTGCCAGCATCGACAGGGGGAATTACAATGAGCAGTTCTTC
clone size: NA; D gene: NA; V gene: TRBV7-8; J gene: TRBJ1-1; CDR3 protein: CASSLGRDRGYTEAFF; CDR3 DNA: TGTGCCAGCAGCTTAGGGCGTGACCGGGGGTACACTGAAGCTTTCTTT
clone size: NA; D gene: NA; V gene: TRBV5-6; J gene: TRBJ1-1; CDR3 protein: CASSSQDANTEAFF; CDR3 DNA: TGTGCCAGCAGCTCCCAGGATGCGAACACTGAAGCTTTCTTT
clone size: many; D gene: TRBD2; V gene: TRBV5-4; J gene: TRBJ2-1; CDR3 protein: CASSSPYGGSGNEQFF; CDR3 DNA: TGTGCCAGCAGCTCCCCCTACGGCGGGAGTGGCAATGAGCAGTTCTTC
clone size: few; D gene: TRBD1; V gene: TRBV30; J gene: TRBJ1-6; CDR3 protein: CAWRAGTDNSPLHF; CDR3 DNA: TGTGCCTGGAGAGCCGGGACAGATAATTCACCCCTCCACTTT
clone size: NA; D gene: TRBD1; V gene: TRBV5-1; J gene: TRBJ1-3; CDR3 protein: CASSSGRGGAGLGSGNTIYF; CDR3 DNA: TGCGCCAGCAGCTCGGGGAGAGGGGGCGCAGGGTTAGGCTCTGGAAACACCATATATTTT
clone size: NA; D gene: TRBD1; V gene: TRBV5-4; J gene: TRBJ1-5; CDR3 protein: CASSSGTGGLGNQPQHF; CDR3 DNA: TGTGCCAGCAGCTCCGGGACAGGGGGTTTGGGCAATCAGCCCCAGCATTTT
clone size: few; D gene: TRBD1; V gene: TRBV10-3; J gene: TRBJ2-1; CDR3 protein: CAIRDRRDNEQFF; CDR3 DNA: TGTGCCATCAGGGACAGGCGCGACAATGAGCAGTTCTTC
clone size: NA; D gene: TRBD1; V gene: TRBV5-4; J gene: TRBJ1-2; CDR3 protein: CASSYDRGHGYTF; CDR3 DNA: TGTGCCAGCAGCTATGACAGGGGGCATGGCTACACCTTC
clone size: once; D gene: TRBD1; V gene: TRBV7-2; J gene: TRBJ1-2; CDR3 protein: CASSMHTGGDGYTF; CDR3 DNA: TGTGCCAGCAGCATGCATACAGGGGGCGATGGCTACACCTTC
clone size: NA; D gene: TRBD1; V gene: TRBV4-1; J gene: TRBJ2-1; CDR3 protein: CASSQIQGADEQFF; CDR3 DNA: TGCGCCAGCAGCCAAATTCAGGGGGCTGATGAGCAGTTCTTC
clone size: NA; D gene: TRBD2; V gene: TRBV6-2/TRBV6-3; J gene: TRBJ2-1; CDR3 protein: CASSRAGPSNEQFF; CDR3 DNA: TGTGCCAGCAGTCGAGCGGGGCCCTCCAATGAGCAGTTCTTC
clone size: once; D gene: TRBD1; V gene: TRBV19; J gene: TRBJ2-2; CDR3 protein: CASSTPYRGLPITGELFF; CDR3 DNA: TGTGCCAGTAGTACACCTTACAGGGGGCTGCCAATCACCGGGGAGCTGTTTTTT
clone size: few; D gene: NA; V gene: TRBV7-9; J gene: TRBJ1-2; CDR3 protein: CASSLAPAIDGYTF; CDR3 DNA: TGTGCCAGCAGCTTAGCACCCGCGATCGATGGCTACACCTTC
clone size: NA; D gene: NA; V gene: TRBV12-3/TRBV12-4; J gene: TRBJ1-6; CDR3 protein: CASSSTGNSPLHF; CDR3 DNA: TGTGCCAGCAGTTCAACAGGGAATTCACCCCTCCACTTT